These 2 T cell receptor beta chains originate from one sample sequenced in a study of cytomegalovirus exposure and HLA in healthy donors. Here immunoSEQ multiplex PCR was the method, and the copy in TCRdb shows in-frame clones only, minus some. Here the sample spans around 250,000 clones, around 87% being singletons. The source material was PBMCs. The receptors originated from a woman under 30 in good health and CMV-seronegative.

The chain has TRBV5-4 and TRBJ2-7, with 8 bases identical to TRBD1. V was pared by 0 bases and J by 4 bases, with 6 bases of the junction left unmatched. This CDR3 contains 15 residues. Germline-derived CDR1 and CDR2 are SGHNT and YYREEE (reference sequence). In nucleotides, the CDR3 is TGTGCCAGCAGCTTGGGAGTCGGGACAGGTTACGAGCAGTACTTC. Its protein is CASSLGVGTGYEQYF.

V and J are TRBV7-2 and TRBJ1-5; a weak D match, TRBD1 (5 bases). Germline lookup yields CDR1 SGHTA and CDR2 FQGNSA. V gave up 0 bases and J gave up 2 bases, with 14 bases separating them. The length of the CDR3 is 17 residues. The CDR3 nucleotides are TGTGCCAGCAGCTTAGCGGCGCAGGGACTGGGCAATCAGCCCCAGCATTTT. It encodes CASSLAAQGLGNQPQHF.